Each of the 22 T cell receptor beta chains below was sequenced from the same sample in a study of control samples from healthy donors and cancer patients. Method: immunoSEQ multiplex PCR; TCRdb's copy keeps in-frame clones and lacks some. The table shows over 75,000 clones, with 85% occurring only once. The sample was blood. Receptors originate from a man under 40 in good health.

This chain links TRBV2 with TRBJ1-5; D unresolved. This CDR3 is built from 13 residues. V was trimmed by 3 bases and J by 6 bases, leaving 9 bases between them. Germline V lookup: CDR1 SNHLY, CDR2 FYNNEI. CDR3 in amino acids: CASSDNSPQPQHF. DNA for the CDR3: TGTGCCAGCAGTGATAACAGCCCTCAGCCCCAGCATTTT.

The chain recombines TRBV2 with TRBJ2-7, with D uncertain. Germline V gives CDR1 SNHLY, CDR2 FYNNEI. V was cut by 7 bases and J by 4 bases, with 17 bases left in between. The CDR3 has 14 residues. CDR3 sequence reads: CASKFGSSIYEQYF. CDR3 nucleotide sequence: TGTGCCAGCAAGTTCGGCAGTTCAATTTACGAGCAGTACTTC.

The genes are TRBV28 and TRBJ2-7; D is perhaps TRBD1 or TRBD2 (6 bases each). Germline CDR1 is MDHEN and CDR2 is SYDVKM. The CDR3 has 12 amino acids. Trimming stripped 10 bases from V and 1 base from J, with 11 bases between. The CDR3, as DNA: TGTGCCACCGAGGGGGGATCCTACGAGCAGTACTTC. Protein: CATEGGSYEQYF.

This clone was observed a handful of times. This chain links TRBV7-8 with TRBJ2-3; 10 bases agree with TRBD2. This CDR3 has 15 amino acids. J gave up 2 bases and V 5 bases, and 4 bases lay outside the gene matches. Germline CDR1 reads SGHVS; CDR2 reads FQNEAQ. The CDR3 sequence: CASSGTSGNTDTQYF. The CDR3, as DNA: TGTGCCAGCAGCGGAACTAGCGGGAACACAGATACGCAGTATTTT.

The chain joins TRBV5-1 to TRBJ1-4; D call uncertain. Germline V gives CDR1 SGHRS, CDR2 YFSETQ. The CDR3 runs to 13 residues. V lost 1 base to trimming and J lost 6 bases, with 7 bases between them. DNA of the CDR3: TGCGCCAGCAGCTTGAAAGGCGATGAAAAACTGTTTTTT. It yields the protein CASSLKGDEKLFF.

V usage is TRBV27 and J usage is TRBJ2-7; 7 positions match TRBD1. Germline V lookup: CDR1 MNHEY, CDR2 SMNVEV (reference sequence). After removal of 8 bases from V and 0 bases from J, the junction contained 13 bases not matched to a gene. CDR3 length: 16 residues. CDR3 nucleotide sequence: TGTGCCAGCGGGGATCGGACAGGTCCCAACTCCTACGAGCAGTACTTC. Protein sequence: CASGDRTGPNSYEQYF.

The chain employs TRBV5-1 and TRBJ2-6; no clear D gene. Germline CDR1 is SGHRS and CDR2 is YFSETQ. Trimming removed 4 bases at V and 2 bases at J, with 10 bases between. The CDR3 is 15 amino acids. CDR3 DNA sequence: TGCGCCAGCAGCCCGGTAAAGCCTGGGGCCAACGTCCTGACTTTC. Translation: CASSPVKPGANVLTF.

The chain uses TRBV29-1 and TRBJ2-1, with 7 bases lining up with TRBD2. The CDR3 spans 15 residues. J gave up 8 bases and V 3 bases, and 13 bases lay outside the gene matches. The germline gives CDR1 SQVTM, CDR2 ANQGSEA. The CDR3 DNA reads TGCAGCGTTGAGGATCCGAGACTAGCCCGACATGAGCAGTTCTTC. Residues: CSVEDPRLARHEQFF.

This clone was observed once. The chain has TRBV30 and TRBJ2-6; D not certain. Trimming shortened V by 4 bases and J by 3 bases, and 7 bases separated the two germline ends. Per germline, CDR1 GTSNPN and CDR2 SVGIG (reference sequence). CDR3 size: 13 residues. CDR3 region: CAWTISGANVLTF. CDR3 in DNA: TGTGCCTGGACCATTAGTGGGGCCAACGTCCTGACTTTC.

In nucleotides, the CDR3 is TGTGCCAGCAGCCCCCGGACAGTCTACGAGCAGTACTTC. Residues: CASSPRTVYEQYF. V usage is TRBV6-6 and J usage is TRBJ2-7; D is perhaps TRBD1 (6 bases). This CDR3 region has 13 residues. V was pared by 6 bases and J by 3 bases, with 12 bases between. CDR1 MNHNY and CDR2 SVGAGI come from the germline V gene (reference sequence).

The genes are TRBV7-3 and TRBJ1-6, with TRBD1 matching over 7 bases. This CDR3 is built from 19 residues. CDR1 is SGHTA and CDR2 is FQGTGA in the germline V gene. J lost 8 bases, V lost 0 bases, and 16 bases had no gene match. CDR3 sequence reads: CASSLTEFWPGTVDSPLHF. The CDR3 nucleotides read TGTGCCAGCAGCTTAACGGAGTTTTGGCCCGGGACAGTGGATTCACCCCTCCACTTT.

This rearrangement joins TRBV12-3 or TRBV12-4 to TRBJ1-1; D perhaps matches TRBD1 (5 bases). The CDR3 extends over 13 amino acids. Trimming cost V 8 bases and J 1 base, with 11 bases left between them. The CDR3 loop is CASARAGNTEAFF. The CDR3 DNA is TGTGCCAGCGCCAGGGCCGGGAACACTGAAGCTTTCTTT.

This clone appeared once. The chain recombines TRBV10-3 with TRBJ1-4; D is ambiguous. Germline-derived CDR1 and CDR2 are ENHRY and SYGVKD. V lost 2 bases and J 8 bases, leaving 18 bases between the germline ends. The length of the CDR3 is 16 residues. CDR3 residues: CAISEIRPTPDEKLFF. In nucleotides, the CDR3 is TGTGCCATCAGTGAGATTCGTCCTACGCCCGACGAAAAACTGTTTTTT.

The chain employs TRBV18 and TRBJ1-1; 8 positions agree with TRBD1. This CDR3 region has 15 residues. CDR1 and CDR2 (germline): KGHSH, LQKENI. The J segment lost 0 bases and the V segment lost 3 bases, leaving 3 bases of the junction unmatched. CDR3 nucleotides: TGTGCCAGCTCACCCCGGACAGGGTTGAACACTGAAGCTTTCTTT. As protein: CASSPRTGLNTEAFF.

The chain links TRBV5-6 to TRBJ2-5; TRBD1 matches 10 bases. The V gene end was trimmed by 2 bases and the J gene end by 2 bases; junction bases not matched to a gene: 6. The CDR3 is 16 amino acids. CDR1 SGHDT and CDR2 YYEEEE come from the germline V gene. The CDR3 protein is CASSLEPGQGQETQYF. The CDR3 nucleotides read TGTGCCAGCAGCTTAGAACCGGGACAGGGGCAAGAGACCCAGTACTTC.

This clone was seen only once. As DNA, the CDR3 is TGCGCCAGCAGGGGACTGCGGAACACTGAAGCTTTCTTT. Protein sequence: CASRGLRNTEAFF. V gene TRBV5-1 combines with J gene TRBJ1-1, with a possible D match to TRBD1 (5 bases). Trimming pared 5 bases from V and 1 base from J, leaving 9 bases between. CDR1 and CDR2 (germline): SGHRS, YFSETQ. This CDR3 region has 13 residues.

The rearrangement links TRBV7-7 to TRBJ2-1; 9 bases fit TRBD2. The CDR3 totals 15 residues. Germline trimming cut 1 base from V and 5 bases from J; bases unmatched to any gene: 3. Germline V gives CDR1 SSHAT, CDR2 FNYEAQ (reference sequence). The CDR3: CASSLEAGGNNEQFF. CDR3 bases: TGTGCCAGCAGCTTAGAGGCGGGGGGGAACAATGAGCAGTTCTTC.

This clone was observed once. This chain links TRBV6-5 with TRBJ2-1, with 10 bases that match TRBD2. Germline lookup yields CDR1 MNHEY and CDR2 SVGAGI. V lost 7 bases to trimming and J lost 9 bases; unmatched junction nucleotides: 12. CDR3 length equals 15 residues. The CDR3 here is CASIENLAGVTEQFF. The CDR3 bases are TGTGCCAGCATAGAGAATCTAGCGGGGGTTACTGAGCAGTTCTTC.

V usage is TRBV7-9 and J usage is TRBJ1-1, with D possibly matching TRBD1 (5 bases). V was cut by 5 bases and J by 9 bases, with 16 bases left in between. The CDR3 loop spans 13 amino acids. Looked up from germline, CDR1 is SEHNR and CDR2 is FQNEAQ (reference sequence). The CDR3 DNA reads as TGTGCCAGCAGCCCTCGGGGCGCAGCAAAAGCTTTCTTT. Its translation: CASSPRGAAKAFF. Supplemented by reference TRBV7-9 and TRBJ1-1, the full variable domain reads DTGVSQNPRHKITKRGQNVTFRCDPISEHNRLYWYRQTLGQGPEFLTYFQNEAQLEKSRLLSDRFSAERPKGSFSTLEIQRTEQGDSAMYLCASSPRGAAKAFFGQGTRLTVV.

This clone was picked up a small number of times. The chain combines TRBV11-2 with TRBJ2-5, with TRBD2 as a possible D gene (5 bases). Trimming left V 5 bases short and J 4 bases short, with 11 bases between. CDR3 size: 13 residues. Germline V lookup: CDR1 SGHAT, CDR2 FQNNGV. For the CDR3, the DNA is TGTGCCAGCAGCCAATGGACTGGAGAGACCCAGTACTTC. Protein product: CASSQWTGETQYF.

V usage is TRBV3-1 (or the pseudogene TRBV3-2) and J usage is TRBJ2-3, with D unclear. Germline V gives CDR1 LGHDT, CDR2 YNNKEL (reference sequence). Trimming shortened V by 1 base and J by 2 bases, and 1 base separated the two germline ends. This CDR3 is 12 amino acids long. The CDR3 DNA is TGTGCCAGCAGCCAAGTCACAGATACGCAGTATTTT. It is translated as CASSQVTDTQYF.

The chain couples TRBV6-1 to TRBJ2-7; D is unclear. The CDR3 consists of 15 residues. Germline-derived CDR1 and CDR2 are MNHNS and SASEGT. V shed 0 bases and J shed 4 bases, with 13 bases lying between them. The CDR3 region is CASSEAGSGPYEQYF. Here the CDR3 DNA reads TGTGCCAGCAGTGAAGCCGGCTCCGGGCCTTACGAGCAGTACTTC.